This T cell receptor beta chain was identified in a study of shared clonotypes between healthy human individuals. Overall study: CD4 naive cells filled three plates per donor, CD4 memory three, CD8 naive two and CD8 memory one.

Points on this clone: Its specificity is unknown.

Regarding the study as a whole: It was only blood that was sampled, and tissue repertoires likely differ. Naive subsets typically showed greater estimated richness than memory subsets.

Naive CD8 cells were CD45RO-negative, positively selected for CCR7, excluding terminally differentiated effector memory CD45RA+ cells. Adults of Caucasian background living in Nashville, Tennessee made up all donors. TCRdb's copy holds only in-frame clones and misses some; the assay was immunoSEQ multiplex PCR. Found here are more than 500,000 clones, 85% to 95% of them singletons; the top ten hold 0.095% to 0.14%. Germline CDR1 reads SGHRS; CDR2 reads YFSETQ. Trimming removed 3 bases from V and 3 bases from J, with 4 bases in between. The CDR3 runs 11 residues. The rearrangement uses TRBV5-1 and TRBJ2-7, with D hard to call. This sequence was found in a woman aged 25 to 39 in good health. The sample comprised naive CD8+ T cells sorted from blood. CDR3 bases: TGCGCCAGCAGCTCTATCTACGAGCAGTACTTC. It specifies CASSSIYEQYF.